These 26 T cell receptor beta chains originate from one sample sequenced in a study of cytomegalovirus exposure and HLA in healthy donors. The assay was immunoSEQ multiplex PCR, and TCRdb's table has in-frame clones only and misses some. This table holds 56,000 or so clones, about 92% found once. Source material: PBMCs. Receptor source: a woman in her late teens or twenties in good health and CMV-seropositive.

The chain links TRBV19 to TRBJ2-7; 9 positions match TRBD1. The germline V gene has CDR1 LNHDA and CDR2 SQIVND (reference sequence). V shed 6 bases, J shed 4 bases, and the junction held 7 bases outside the gene matches. This CDR3 comprises 14 residues. In DNA form, the CDR3 reads TGTGCCAGTAGCCCGGGACAGGGATGGTACGAGCAGTACTTC. Its translation is CASSPGQGWYEQYF.

With respect to this clone: Other DNA sequences in the sample encode the same CDR3. V usage is TRBV29-1 and J usage is TRBJ1-1; D not certain. The CDR3 loop spans 12 amino acids. CDR1 is SQVTM, CDR2 ANQGSEA, per germline. The V end lost 1 base, the J end lost 4 bases, and 7 bases lay between the germline ends. The CDR3 bases are TGCAGCGTTGAAGGAGGAGGCACTGAAGCTTTCTTT. It is translated as CSVEGGGTEAFF. The entire variable domain, with the rest obtained from reference TRBV29-1 and TRBJ1-1, is as follows: SAVISQKPSRDICQRGTSLTIQCQVDSQVTMMFWYRQQPGQSLTLIATANQGSEATYESGFVIDKFPISRPNLTFSTLTVSNMSPEDSSIYLCSVEGGGTEAFFGQGTRLTVV.

This sequence joins TRBV18 and TRBJ2-1; D is perhaps TRBD1 (6 bases). Germline CDR1 KGHSH, CDR2 LQKENI. V lost 5 bases and J 1 base, leaving 15 bases between the germline ends. There are 16 residues in the CDR3. The CDR3 here is CASSISTGLSYNEQFF. As DNA, the CDR3 is TGTGCCAGCTCAATCTCGACAGGCCTGTCCTACAATGAGCAGTTCTTC.

This chain connects TRBV6-5 to TRBJ2-7; possible D gene TRBD1, 6 bases. The CDR3 spans 15 residues. Trimming removed 5 bases at V and 0 bases at J, with 14 bases between. The germline V gene has CDR1 MNHEY and CDR2 SVGAGI. CDR3 protein: CASSGLDRYSYEQYF. CDR3 nucleotide sequence: TGTGCCAGCAGTGGACTGGACAGATACTCCTACGAGCAGTACTTC.

The V gene is TRBV28, the J gene TRBJ2-7, with 7 bases that match TRBD1. The germline gives CDR1 MDHEN, CDR2 SYDVKM. Trimming cost V 4 bases and J 1 base; bases outside gene matches: 4. The CDR3 consists of 14 residues. The DNA of the CDR3 is TGTGCCAGCAGTTCCACGACAGGGTCCTACGAGCAGTACTTC. Protein: CASSSTTGSYEQYF.

The J gene is TRBJ2-7, the V gene TRBV2; 7 bases fit TRBD1. The CDR3 loop spans 14 amino acids. Germline CDR1 reads SNHLY; CDR2 reads FYNNEI. V lost 6 bases and J lost 1; bases outside the gene matches: 6. CDR3 bases: TGTGCCAGCAGCCTAGGGACAGCGTCCTACGAGCAGTACTTC. It codes for CASSLGTASYEQYF. Together with reference TRBV2 and TRBJ2-7, the CDR3 gives the full variable domain: EPEVTQTPSHQVTQMGQEVILRCVPISNHLYFYWYRQILGQKVEFLVSFYNNEISEKSEIFDDQFSVERPDGSNFTLKIRSTKLEDSAMYFCASSLGTASYEQYFGPGTRLTVT.

There are a few counts of this clone. This chain links TRBV2 with TRBJ2-7, with TRBD1 matching 7 bases. Germline V gene data show CDR1 as SNHLY and CDR2 as FYNNEI. J gave up 0 bases and V 5 bases, and 1 base lay outside the gene matches. CDR3 length equals 13 residues. In DNA, the CDR3 is TGTGCCAGCAGTAGGGACAGCTCCTACGAGCAGTACTTC. Amino acid sequence: CASSRDSSYEQYF.

The chain recombines TRBV14 with TRBJ2-2; no definite D call. This CDR3 spans 13 amino acids. Trimming removed 4 bases from V and 2 bases from J, with 5 bases in between. Germline assignment: CDR1 SGHDN and CDR2 FVKESK. DNA for the CDR3: TGTGCCAGCAGCCTCAGTAACACCGGGGAGCTGTTTTTT. It translates to CASSLSNTGELFF. Full variable domain (outside the CDR3, taken from reference TRBV14 and TRBJ2-2): EAGVTQFPSHSVIEKGQTVTLRCDPISGHDNLYWYRRVMGKEIKFLLHFVKESKQDESGMPNNRFLAERTGGTYSTLKVQPAELEDSGVYFCASSLSNTGELFFGEGSRLTVL.

The rearrangement links TRBV7-2 to TRBJ1-1; D is uncertain. The CDR3 runs 12 residues. V shed 2 bases and J shed 3 bases, with 4 bases lying between them. CDR1 SGHTA and CDR2 FQGNSA come from the germline V gene. CDR3 sequence: CASSLLHTEAFF. In DNA form, the CDR3 reads TGTGCCAGCAGCTTACTTCACACTGAAGCTTTCTTT.

This chain links TRBV25-1 with TRBJ1-2, with D perhaps matching TRBD1 (6 bases). The V end was cut by 2 bases, the J end by 5 bases, with 12 bases between. Germline V gives CDR1 MGHDK, CDR2 SYGVNS. The CDR3 has 14 residues. The CDR3 protein is CASSEPGVGYGYTF. DNA for the CDR3: TGTGCCAGCAGTGAACCAGGGGTCGGGTATGGCTACACCTTC.

The genes are TRBV2 and TRBJ1-3; D gene unclear. Trimming took off 5 bases at V and 0 bases at J, with 11 bases between the two ends. CDR3 length equals 15 residues. Germline values: CDR1 SNHLY, CDR2 FYNNEI. Here the CDR3 reads CASSPQVGSGNTIYF. CDR3 DNA: TGTGCCAGCAGTCCTCAGGTGGGCTCTGGAAACACCATATATTTT.

The chain has TRBV6-5 and TRBJ1-1; no reliable D call. V lost 7 bases and J lost 0, with 15 bases in between. In germline, CDR1 is MNHEY, CDR2 SVGAGI. This CDR3 has 15 amino acids. CDR3 region: CASTRGYLMNTEAFF. The CDR3 nucleotides read TGTGCCAGCACAAGAGGGTACTTGATGAACACTGAAGCTTTCTTT.

The chain carries TRBV5-6 and TRBJ1-2; TRBD1 agrees at 9 bases. This CDR3 has 13 amino acids. CDR1 and CDR2 from the germline V gene are SGHDT and YYEEEE. V gave up 4 bases and J gave up 8 bases; unmatched junction bases: 6. The chain's CDR3 is CASSRDRVTGYTF. CDR3 coding DNA: TGTGCCAGCAGCCGGGACAGGGTTACAGGCTACACCTTC.

The J gene is TRBJ2-7, the V gene TRBV6-1, with TRBD2 identical over 10 bases. The CDR3 has 15 residues. In germline, CDR1 is MNHNS, CDR2 SASEGT. V shed 3 bases, J shed 1 base, and the junction held 3 bases outside the gene matches. As DNA, the CDR3 is TGTGCCAGCAGTGAGCGACTAGCGGGTTCCTACGAGCAGTACTTC. Protein sequence: CASSERLAGSYEQYF.

The chain is built from TRBV25-1 and TRBJ1-2; 7 bases are shared with TRBD1. CDR1 and CDR2 from the germline V gene are MGHDK and SYGVNS. Trimming at V came to 3 bases and at J to 4 bases, leaving 8 bases not matched to a gene. CDR3 size: 15 residues. The chain's CDR3 is CASSDKTGSSYGYTF. DNA of the CDR3: TGTGCCAGCAGTGATAAGACAGGGTCGAGCTATGGCTACACCTTC.

The chain has TRBV13 and TRBJ2-6; TRBD1 matches 12 bases. Unmatched junction bases numbered 7, after V lost 3 bases and J lost 1 base. Germline-derived CDR1 and CDR2 are PRHDT and FYEKMQ (reference sequence). CDR3 length: 19 amino acids. The CDR3 DNA reads as TGTGCCAGCAGCTTTTTGGGACAGGGGGCGAATTCTGGGGCCAACGTCCTGACTTTC. Its translation: CASSFLGQGANSGANVLTF.

The chain couples TRBV20-1 to TRBJ1-1; D unclear. V shed 3 bases and J shed 0 bases, with 2 bases lying between them. Germline V lookup: CDR1 DFQATT, CDR2 SNEGSKA (reference sequence). The CDR3 extends over 11 amino acids. The CDR3 nucleotides read TGCAGTGCTAGCGTGAACACTGAAGCTTTCTTT. Protein: CSASVNTEAFF.

J is TRBJ2-3 and V is TRBV5-3, with no clear D. TRBV5-3 is treated as an ORF (open reading frame) with a function not yet certain. The V and J ends lost 4 bases and 0 bases respectively, with 21 bases between them. The CDR3 is 18 residues long. This CDR3 reads CARSTVTVWLSSTDTQYF. The CDR3 bases are TGTGCCAGAAGCACTGTCACAGTATGGCTCTCTAGCACAGATACGCAGTATTTT.

The V gene is TRBV7-2, the J gene TRBJ2-1; 12 bases line up with TRBD1. CDR1 is SGHTA, CDR2 FQGNSA, per germline. The CDR3 is 15 amino acids. V trimming: 5 bases; J trimming: 7 bases; junction bases outside the gene matches: 6. The CDR3 coding sequence is TGTGCCAGCAGCCACCGGGACAGGGGGCCAAATGAGCAGTTCTTC. Its protein product is CASSHRDRGPNEQFF. The full variable domain, rest sourced from reference TRBV7-2 and TRBJ2-1, is GAGVSQSPSNKVTEKGKDVELRCDPISGHTALYWYRQSLGQGLEFLIYFQGNSAPDKSGLPSDRFSAERTGGSVSTLTIQRTQQEDSAVYLCASSHRDRGPNEQFFGPGTRLTVL.

V and J are TRBV2 and TRBJ2-2; 14 nucleotides match TRBD2. Germline lookup yields CDR1 SNHLY and CDR2 FYNNEI. The CDR3 covers 16 residues. Trimming cost V 6 bases and J 7 bases; bases outside gene matches: 7. CDR3: CASRAGTSGGRGELFF. CDR3 bases: TGTGCCAGCAGGGCCGGGACTAGCGGGGGACGCGGGGAGCTGTTTTTT.

DNA for the CDR3: TGTGCCAGCAGTGATTCTAGCGGGGGGCGGGAGACCCAGTACTTC. It translates to CASSDSSGGRETQYF. The chain has TRBV2 and TRBJ2-5; 11 nucleotides agree with TRBD2. Trimming at V came to 3 bases and at J to 5 bases, leaving 5 bases not matched to a gene. CDR1 is SNHLY and CDR2 is FYNNEI in the germline V gene. The CDR3 runs 15 residues.

This clone was recorded once. V and J are TRBV2 and TRBJ2-2; 13 nucleotides align to TRBD2. J gave up 6 bases and V 6 bases, and 1 base lay outside the gene matches. Germline V lookup: CDR1 SNHLY, CDR2 FYNNEI. The CDR3 extends over 14 amino acids. The CDR3 DNA reads TGTGCCAGCAGCGGGACTAGCGGGGCCGGGGAGCTGTTTTTT. Translating it yields CASSGTSGAGELFF. Based on the CDR3 plus reference TRBV2 and TRBJ2-2, the full variable domain is EPEVTQTPSHQVTQMGQEVILRCVPISNHLYFYWYRQILGQKVEFLVSFYNNEISEKSEIFDDQFSVERPDGSNFTLKIRSTKLEDSAMYFCASSGTSGAGELFFGEGSRLTVL.

V usage is TRBV19 and J usage is TRBJ1-1; D is unclear. The V gene's germline CDR1 is LNHDA and CDR2 SQIVND (reference sequence). The CDR3 extends over 14 amino acids. V lost 6 bases and J lost 4, with 15 bases in between. The CDR3 sequence is CASRQDGVGTEAFF. The CDR3, as DNA: TGTGCCAGTAGACAAGACGGGGTGGGCACTGAAGCTTTCTTT.

The chain has TRBV4-1 and TRBJ2-7; TRBD1 matches at 7 bases. Losses at the gene ends were 2 bases for V and 2 bases for J; bases not matched to a gene: 9. The germline V gene has CDR1 MGHRA and CDR2 YSYEKL. This CDR3 region has 16 residues. CDR3 sequence: CASSQLTGTATYEQYF. CDR3 sequence (DNA): TGCGCCAGCAGCCAACTTACCGGGACAGCAACCTACGAGCAGTACTTC.

This chain joins TRBV6-4 and TRBJ2-5; D remains ambiguous. V was trimmed by 4 bases and J by 1 base, leaving 13 bases between them. The CDR3 has 15 amino acids. Per germline, CDR1 MRHNA and CDR2 SNTAGT. In DNA form, the CDR3 reads TGTGCCAGCAGTGCCTCCCTCCCCCCCCAAGAGACCCAGTACTTC. Residues: CASSASLPPQETQYF.

J is TRBJ2-3 and V is TRBV28; D unresolved. Trimming shortened V by 1 base and J by 10 bases, and 9 bases separated the two germline ends. The CDR3 is made up of 12 amino acids. Germline V gives CDR1 MDHEN, CDR2 SYDVKM. The CDR3 spells CASSLSGEAQYF. DNA for the CDR3: TGTGCCAGCAGTTTATCCGGCGAGGCGCAGTATTTT.